This T cell receptor beta chain derives from a study of beta chain features in type 1 diabetes. This CDR3 spans 13 amino acids. Trimming removed 2 bases from V and 5 bases from J, with 9 bases in between. The germline V gene has CDR1 SGHTA and CDR2 FQGTGA. This clone has ten or more counts. The same CDR3 arises from other DNA sequences in this sample as well. Isolated RNA was reverse transcribed in full, so expressed TCRB transcripts were sequenced. Sequencing was performed with immunoSEQ multiplex PCR; in TCRdb, only in-frame clones are kept and a portion is missing. Here the sample spans around 340,000 clones, 6.5% to 10% being singletons.

The receptor was isolated from a woman aged 18-29 years in good health. The rearrangement joins TRBV7-3 to TRBJ1-1; a possible D gene is TRBD1 (6 bases). The sample consisted of central memory CD4+ T cells from blood. CDR3 loop: CASSLQGGTEAFF. CDR3 sequence (DNA): TGTGCCAGCAGCTTACAAGGGGGGACTGAAGCTTTCTTT. Filled out from reference TRBV7-3 and TRBJ1-1, the complete variable domain reads GAGVSQTPSNKVTEKGKYVELRCDPISGHTALYWYRQSLGQGPEFLIYFQGTGAADDSGLPNDRFFAVRPEGSVSTLKIQRTERGDSAVYLCASSLQGGTEAFFGQGTRLTVV.